These T cell receptor beta chains were read from a single sample in a study of CD8+CD57+ T cells in acquired aplastic anemia. Each CDR3 protein gets one entry after TCRdb re-called the reads with MiXCR. The sample records 100,000 to 150,000 distinct CDR3 sequences, more than 40% being singletons. The sample was sorted CD4+, CD8+, or CD8+CD57+ T cells (not recorded which) from PBMCs. The receptor set was obtained from a human donor in good health, serving as a control. Each CDR3 is given with its conserved first and last residue. Each record gives: D gene, V gene, J gene, clone size, CDR3 DNA, CDR3 protein. The D gene is left open where the match is weak. Size values are once, few and many counts, or a class for expanded clones, and some rows have none.

d_gene: .; v_gene: TRBV25-1; j_gene: TRBJ1-2; abundance: .; CDR3nt: TGTGCCAGCAGTGAATACGGGACCTATGGCTACACCTTC; CDR3aa: CASSEYGTYGYTF
d_gene: .; v_gene: TRBV12-3/TRBV12-4; j_gene: TRBJ1-1; abundance: .; CDR3nt: TGTGCCAGCAGTTTTACAGGTGAAGCTTTCTTT; CDR3aa: CASSFTGEAFF
d_gene: .; v_gene: TRBV7-9; j_gene: TRBJ1-2; abundance: few; CDR3nt: TGTGCCAGCAGCCCTACAGGTTACGGCTACACCTTC; CDR3aa: CASSPTGYGYTF
d_gene: .; v_gene: TRBV10-3; j_gene: TRBJ1-1; abundance: .; CDR3nt: TGTGCCATCATGGGGGCAATGAACACTGAAGCTCTCTTT; CDR3aa: CAIMGAMNTEALF
d_gene: TRBD2; v_gene: TRBV7-9; j_gene: TRBJ2-1; abundance: .; CDR3nt: TGTGCCAGCAGCTTACCTAGCGGGGGGAATGAGCAGTTCTTC; CDR3aa: CASSLPSGGNEQFF
d_gene: .; v_gene: TRBV7-2; j_gene: TRBJ2-5; abundance: many; CDR3nt: TGTGCCAGCCGCAGGGGTAACTTTGGAGAGACCCAGTACTTC; CDR3aa: CASRRGNFGETQYF
d_gene: .; v_gene: TRBV2; j_gene: TRBJ1-5; abundance: .; CDR3nt: TGTGCCAGCAGTGAAACCAGGAGTCAGCCCCAGCATTTT; CDR3aa: CASSETRSQPQHF
d_gene: TRBD2; v_gene: TRBV2; j_gene: TRBJ2-1; abundance: .; CDR3nt: TGTGCCAGCAGATCAGCGGGGGTAGGCAATGAGCAGTTCTTC; CDR3aa: CASRSAGVGNEQFF
d_gene: TRBD2; v_gene: TRBV6-1; j_gene: TRBJ2-2; abundance: few; CDR3nt: TGTGCCAGCGTACTAGCGGGGATGAACACCGGGGAGCTGTTTTTT; CDR3aa: CASVLAGMNTGELFF
d_gene: .; v_gene: TRBV5-4; j_gene: TRBJ2-3; abundance: many; CDR3nt: TGTGCCAGCAGCTTGGCCTTTACAGGGAGCCTCACAGATACGCAGTATTTT; CDR3aa: CASSLAFTGSLTDTQYF
d_gene: TRBD1; v_gene: TRBV6-2/TRBV6-3; j_gene: TRBJ2-7; abundance: .; CDR3nt: TGTGCCAGCAGAGCGACAGGGGGCGGTGAGCAGTACTTC; CDR3aa: CASRATGGGEQYF
d_gene: .; v_gene: TRBV7-8; j_gene: TRBJ1-1; abundance: many; CDR3nt: TGTGCCAGCAGCTTAGTGAGCTATATGAACACTGAAGCTTTCTTT; CDR3aa: CASSLVSYMNTEAFF
d_gene: .; v_gene: TRBV20-1; j_gene: TRBJ2-7; abundance: .; CDR3nt: TGCAGTGCTAGTCCGGATACCTACGAGCAGTGCTTC; CDR3aa: CSASPDTYEQCF
d_gene: .; v_gene: TRBV7-9; j_gene: TRBJ2-2; abundance: .; CDR3nt: TGTGCCAGCAGCCCCTTACGCGGGGAGCTGTTTTTT; CDR3aa: CASSPLRGELFF
d_gene: .; v_gene: TRBV7-2; j_gene: TRBJ2-5; abundance: many; CDR3nt: TGTGCCAGCAGCTCCTCTCAGTTAGAGACCCAGTACTTC; CDR3aa: CASSSSQLETQYF
d_gene: .; v_gene: TRBV10-3; j_gene: TRBJ1-5; abundance: .; CDR3nt: TGTGCCATCAGTGAGTCGGGGGGTAACCAAGAGACCCAGCATTTT; CDR3aa: CAISESGGNQETQHF
d_gene: TRBD2; v_gene: TRBV7-2; j_gene: TRBJ2-5; abundance: .; CDR3nt: TGTGCCAGCAAGACTAGCGGGGGGCAAGAGACCCAGTACTTC; CDR3aa: CASKTSGGQETQYF
d_gene: .; v_gene: TRBV20-1; j_gene: TRBJ2-1; abundance: .; CDR3nt: TGCAGTGCTAGAGGGGGGTATGAGCAGTTCTTC; CDR3aa: CSARGGYEQFF
d_gene: .; v_gene: TRBV11-3; j_gene: TRBJ2-3; abundance: many; CDR3nt: TGTGCCAGCAGCTTAGATCGGCAGGTGGGGCAGTATTTT; CDR3aa: CASSLDRQVGQYF
d_gene: .; v_gene: TRBV14; j_gene: TRBJ2-7; abundance: once; CDR3nt: TGTGCCAGCAGCCAGACCCTGGACACCCTTTTCTCCTACGAGCAGTACTTC; CDR3aa: CASSQTLDTLFSYEQYF
d_gene: .; v_gene: TRBV2; j_gene: TRBJ2-3; abundance: .; CDR3nt: TGTGCCAGCAGGGGACTCCCCGGGTCAGATACGCAGTATTTT; CDR3aa: CASRGLPGSDTQYF
d_gene: .; v_gene: TRBV19; j_gene: TRBJ1-2; abundance: .; CDR3nt: TGTGCCAGTAGTATAGGACAGTACCCTAACTATGGCTACACCTTC; CDR3aa: CASSIGQYPNYGYTF